The clone carrying this TCR beta chain was picked up a small number of times. The antigen remains unidentified. This sample was taken from a study of T cell repertoires in cytomegalovirus infection. Overall study: In public TCR beta signatures, there were indications of both CMV infection and matching HLA type.

TCRdb independently ran MiXCR on the reads; one entry per CDR3 protein. The profile shows roughly 990,000 distinct CDR3 sequences, about a third of them singletons. Findings of the study overall: Summed public TCR beta family frequency identified CMV carriers bearing the relevant HLA.

The V end lost 1 base, the J end lost 0 bases, and 9 bases lay between the germline ends. Germline V gene sequence: CDR1 LNHNV, CDR2 YYDKDF (reference sequence). This CDR3 is 15 amino acids long. The sample here was cultured CD8+ T cells from PBMCs, taken from culture after CMV antigen stimulation. The chain uses TRBV15 and TRBJ1-1, with D maybe TRBD1 (5 bases). The sequence derives from a human donor in good health (CMV status not recorded). Some clones in this sample may be carry-over from other donors' samples. CDR3 nucleotides: TGTGCCACCAGCAGAGGGGGGGGTCTGAACACTGAAGCTTTCTTT. Its translation: CATSRGGGLNTEAFF.